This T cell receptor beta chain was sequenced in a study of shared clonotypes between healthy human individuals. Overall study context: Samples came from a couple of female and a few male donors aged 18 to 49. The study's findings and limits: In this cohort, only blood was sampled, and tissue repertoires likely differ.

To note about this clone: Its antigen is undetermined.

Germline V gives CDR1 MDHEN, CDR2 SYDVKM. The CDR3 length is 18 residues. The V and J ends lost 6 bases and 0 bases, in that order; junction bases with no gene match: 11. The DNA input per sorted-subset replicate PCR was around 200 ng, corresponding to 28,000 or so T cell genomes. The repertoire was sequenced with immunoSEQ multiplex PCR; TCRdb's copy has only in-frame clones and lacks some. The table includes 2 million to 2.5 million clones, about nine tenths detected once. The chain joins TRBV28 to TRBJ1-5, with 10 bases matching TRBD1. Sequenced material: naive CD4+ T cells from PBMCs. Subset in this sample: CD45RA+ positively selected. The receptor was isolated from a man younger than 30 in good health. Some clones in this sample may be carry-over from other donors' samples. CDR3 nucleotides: TGTGCCAGCAGCCTAGGGGGACAGGGGAAGAATAGCAATCAGCCCCAGCATTTT. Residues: CASSLGGQGKNSNQPQHF.